This entry is about one TCR beta chain. Per germline, CDR1 SQVTM and CDR2 ANQGSEA. The CDR3 spans 15 residues. With 6 bases removed from V and 4 bases from J, the gap between germline ends came to 18 bases. Using immunoSEQ multiplex PCR, the repertoire was profiled, and TCRdb retains in-frame clones only, with some absent. This sample has about 81,000 clones, with about 81% found just once. The record originates from a study of technical replicates of blood from a handful of donors. The chain employs TRBV29-1 and TRBJ1-4; tentatively, D is TRBD1 (6 bases). Specimen: PBMCs. This TCR was sampled from a human donor in good health. Some clones in this sample may be carry-over from other donors' samples. CDR3: CSVALKGVFNEKLFF. The CDR3 DNA reads as TGCAGCGTGGCCCTGAAGGGGGTCTTTAATGAAAAACTGTTTTTT.